The rows below give T cell receptor beta chains drawn from one sample of a study of CD8+CD57+ T cells in acquired aplastic anemia. TCRdb re-analysed the reads in MiXCR, keeping a single row per CDR3 protein. This sample has about 470,000 distinct CDR3 sequences, with approximately 32% found just once. What was sequenced was sorted CD4+, CD8+, or CD8+CD57+ T cells (not recorded which) from PBMCs. Source of these receptors: a human donor with aplastic anemia. CDR3s leave out the opening cysteine and the closing phenylalanine or tryptophan. A row's size may be missing; if present it is once, few, many or a size class.

V gene,clone size,CDR3 protein
TRBV7-2,few,ASSLGVYLEQY
TRBV25-1,NA,ASSDLLYGRT
TRBV11-3,many,ASSSWSGRGEQY
TRBV11-3,few,ASSLEHDSNQPQH
TRBV15,NA,ATSRVAGNTEAF
TRBV5-1,NA,ASSFAGSNTGELF
TRBV7-8,many,ASSLDRGGEGYT
TRBV6-5,NA,ASSYSRGQGAYNEQF
TRBV7-9,many,ASSLRLAGVYEQY
TRBV6-1,few,ASTPSLDSNQPQH
TRBV7-7,many,ASSRDHQETQY
TRBV7-2,many,ASSVGQIYEQY
TRBV7-3,NA,ASSSRDRGHLIPGELF
TRBV6-5,few,ASRTGGSNQPQH
TRBV25-1,NA,ASSSWGETQY
TRBV18,few,ASSPLQGDEQY
TRBV25-1,many,ASSGRTGNTGELF
TRBV14,once,ASSQVRGSREPDTQY
TRBV19,NA,ASSIGPPEQY
TRBV12-3/TRBV12-4,few,ASSYSLDPEAF
TRBV19,NA,ASRRSVWGTDTQY
TRBV5-1,once,ASSLGALLGPVGGELF
TRBV20-1,NA,SARDQTRQGTGELF
TRBV6-5,few,ASSYPVDTQY
TRBV7-9,many,ASSSDREGQPQH
TRBV7-3,few,ASSLKGFTDTQY
TRBV10-3,NA,ASSDSSGPIMKAF
TRBV7-8,few,ASSQETSGGHTQY
TRBV7-2,NA,ASSPRGFNEQF
TRBV11-2,many,ASSPGGRGTDYGYT
TRBV6-1,many,ASRSGQGYEQY
TRBV19,NA,ASSARGRGNTEAF
TRBV24-1,few,ASRRDRVISNEQF
TRBV2,NA,ASRLGTEGREQY
TRBV20-1,once,SPREAGGLSTDTQY
TRBV28,few,ASSLNFRDGYT
TRBV11-1,NA,ASSFGTSGGLSEQF
TRBV7-9,NA,ASSQEVSSGAAYEQY